This T cell receptor beta chain was identified in a study of radiotherapy plus CTLA-4 blockade in lung cancer. As for the study in general: Patients showed objective responses in 15% to 20% of cases, and disease control was achieved by less than 35%.

Study results and caveats: Clones derived from tumor TCRs expanded in blood after radiotherapy plus ipilimumab. Interferon-beta and early blood T cell clone dynamics reportedly predicted response best.

Libraries were prepared by immunoSEQ multiplex PCR; TCRdb keeps only in-frame clonotypes and omits some of them. The table lists tens of thousands of clones, 65% to 80% of them singletons. Patients in the study, people with chemo-refractory metastatic non-small-cell lung cancer, received focal radiation plus ipilimumab CTLA-4 blockade. In the case of this clone: The antigen is not known.

This receptor was obtained from a human donor with non-small cell lung cancer whose response to radiotherapy plus ipilimumab could not be evaluated. This specimen consisted of peripheral blood, obtained from a patient treated with radiotherapy plus ipilimumab.

The CDR3 sequence is CASSLGDFLNQPQHF. CDR3 in DNA: TGTGCCAGTAGTTTGGGGGACTTCCTCAATCAGCCCCAGCATTTT. The rearrangement uses TRBV19 and TRBJ1-5; D possibly corresponds to TRBD1 (5 bases). This CDR3 contains 15 residues. CDR1 and CDR2 (germline): LNHDA, SQIVND (reference sequence). V lost 5 bases and J lost 3, with 14 bases in between.